This is a list of T cell receptor beta chains from one sample in a study of blood T cell repertoires in COVID-19. The protocol was immunoSEQ multiplex PCR, while the TCRdb copy is restricted to in-frame clones and leaves out a portion. The data hold around 170,000 clones, with roughly 80% observed a single time. Sequencing was performed on peripheral blood. The receptors come from a man younger than 35 with active or convalescent COVID-19. The CDR3 runs from the conserved cysteine through the conserved F or W. A D gene is named only where the DNA matches it firmly. A row's size may be missing; if present it is once, few, many or a size class.

>TRBD2|NA|TRBJ2-7|TRBV5-5
CASSLVGGSPYEQYF
TGTGCCAGCAGCTTGGTCGGCGGGAGCCCCTACGAGCAGTACTTC
>NA|NA|TRBJ2-1|TRBV5-1
CASSLLATTNEQFF
TGCGCCAGCAGCTTGCTAGCGACCACGAATGAGCAGTTCTTC
>TRBD2|NA|TRBJ2-1|TRBV28
CASSLTSGRINEQFF
TGTGCCAGCAGTCTGACTAGCGGGAGAATAAATGAGCAGTTCTTC
>NA|NA|TRBJ2-3|TRBV5-4
CASSLAGLTFTDTQYF
TGTGCCAGCAGCTTGGCTGGACTCACGTTCACAGATACGCAGTATTTT
>NA|NA|TRBJ2-7|TRBV28
CASSLSPGVAYEQYF
TGTGCCAGCAGTTTAAGTCCGGGAGTGGCCTACGAGCAGTACTTC
>TRBD1|NA|TRBJ2-3|TRBV29-1
CSAPDRGATDTQYF
TGCAGCGCTCCAGACAGGGGGGCCACAGATACGCAGTATTTT
>TRBD1|few|TRBJ1-2|TRBV19
CASSTGGDGYTF
TGTGCCAGTAGTACAGGGGGAGATGGCTACACCTTC
>TRBD2|NA|TRBJ2-1|TRBV4-2
CASSQFFASGVYNEQFF
TGTGCCAGCAGCCAATTCTTTGCAAGCGGGGTCTACAATGAGCAGTTCTTC
>NA|few|TRBJ1-5|TRBV7-2
CASSLDRGNQPQHF
TGTGCCAGCAGCTTAGATCGGGGGAACCAGCCCCAGCATTTT
>TRBD1|few|TRBJ1-1|TRBV20-1
CSAPGTGTAFF
TGCAGTGCTCCCGGGACAGGGACGGCTTTCTTT
>TRBD1|NA|TRBJ1-4|TRBV30
CAWLGQGDEKLFF
TGTGCCTGGCTGGGACAGGGGGACGAAAAACTGTTTTTT